One sample yielded the 14 T cell receptor beta chains listed below, sequenced in a study of cytomegalovirus exposure and HLA in healthy donors. The PCR employed 60 Vbeta primers together with 13 Jbeta primers. Using immunoSEQ multiplex PCR, the repertoire was profiled, and TCRdb retains in-frame clones only, with some absent. The sample shows some 150,000 clones, roughly 81% of them seen only once. The sample consisted of PBMCs. The receptors derive from a woman younger than 35 in good health and CMV-seronegative.

This clone was seen a single time. This sequence joins TRBV28 and TRBJ2-2; TRBD2 matches at 11 bases. Germline assignment: CDR1 MDHEN and CDR2 SYDVKM. The CDR3 runs to 19 residues. V lost 3 bases, J lost 2 bases, and 11 bases stayed unmatched. CDR3 sequence reads: CASSLLAGGGKGNTGELFF. Written as DNA, the CDR3 is TGTGCCAGCAGTTTGCTAGCGGGAGGTGGCAAAGGAAACACCGGGGAGCTGTTTTTT.

This chain links TRBV28 with TRBJ1-1; D not certain. V was cut by 8 bases and J by 4 bases, with 17 bases left in between. The CDR3 has 14 residues. CDR1 and CDR2 from the germline V gene are MDHEN and SYDVKM. CDR3 bases: TGTGCCAGCCATCTCTCCCCAGGCTTCACTGAAGCTTTCTTT. Protein product: CASHLSPGFTEAFF.

The chain recombines TRBV4-3 with TRBJ1-3, with unresolved D. Germline V lookup: CDR1 LGHNA, CDR2 YSLEER. The V end was cut by 0 bases, the J end by 0 bases, with 12 bases between. The CDR3 is made up of 17 amino acids. The CDR3 reads CASSQDMPGSSGNTIYF. The CDR3, as DNA: TGCGCCAGCAGCCAAGATATGCCTGGCTCCTCTGGAAACACCATATATTTT.

A single count supports this clone. The junction and the germline gene differ at one end; a read error may be behind it. The chain is built from TRBV7-2 and TRBJ2-7; 9 positions match TRBD2. Per the germline V gene, CDR1 is SGHTA and CDR2 is FQGNSA. The CDR3 covers 15 residues. In nucleotides, the CDR3 is TGTGCCAGCAGCTTAGTCGGGACTAGCTCCCACGAGCAGTACTTC. Translating gives CASSLVGTSSHEQYF.

Notes on this clone: This is likely a read error, given that the CDR3 carries no conserved phenylalanine or tryptophan at its end. The DNA is left out, because the CDR3 cannot be placed on it with certainty; the CDR3 is given as TCRdb lists it. The chain links TRBV6-5 to TRBJ2-7; the table's D call TRBD2 went unverified against the DNA. CDR1 MNHEY and CDR2 SVGAGI come from the germline V gene. The CDR3 sequence runs 8 residues, both termini included. The CDR3 reads CASSSPGL.

The chain employs TRBV4-3 and TRBJ2-6; D gene ambiguous. The germline CDR1 and CDR2 sequences are LGHNA and YSLEER. The CDR3 totals 16 residues. V was pared by 4 bases and J by 2 bases, with 12 bases between. The DNA for the CDR3 is TGCGCCAGCAGCCCGTCGAGTGTCCCTGGGGCCAACGTCCTGACTTTC. Residues: CASSPSSVPGANVLTF.

In DNA, the CDR3 is TGTGCCACCAGCAGAGGGGGGGACAGTTTCGAGCAGTACTTC. It encodes CATSRGGDSFEQYF. The chain recombines TRBV15 with TRBJ2-7, with D perhaps TRBD1 (7 bases). Germline assignment: CDR1 LNHNV and CDR2 YYDKDF (reference sequence). Trimming took off 1 base at V and 6 bases at J, with 13 bases between the two ends. CDR3 length: 14 amino acids. The whole variable domain, remainder taken from reference TRBV15 and TRBJ2-7, is DAMVIQNPRYQVTQFGKPVTLSCSQTLNHNVMYWYQQKSSQAPKLLFHYYDKDFNNEADTPDNFQSRRPNTSFCFLDIRSPGLGDTAMYLCATSRGGDSFEQYFGPGTRLTVT.

The J gene is TRBJ2-7, the V gene TRBV28; D possibly corresponds to TRBD1 (6 bases). CDR3 length equals 14 residues. Trimming cost V 3 bases and J 2 bases, with 11 bases left between them. The V gene's germline CDR1 is MDHEN and CDR2 SYDVKM. The CDR3 is CASSFSGQPYEQYF. In DNA, the CDR3 is TGTGCCAGCAGTTTCTCCGGACAGCCCTACGAGCAGTACTTC.

J is TRBJ1-2 and V is TRBV7-9; a weak D match, TRBD1 (5 bases). This CDR3 is built from 13 residues. Germline values: CDR1 SEHNR, CDR2 FQNEAQ (reference sequence). V gave up 1 base and J gave up 6 bases, with 9 bases separating them. The CDR3 sequence is CASSLGPGNGYTF. The CDR3 DNA follows: TGTGCCAGCAGCTTAGGGCCAGGGAATGGCTACACCTTC.

DNA for the CDR3: TGTGCCAGCAGCTTTAAGGGAGGGGGGGCCCCAGATGAGCAGTTCTTC. As protein: CASSFKGGGAPDEQFF. The chain couples TRBV9 to TRBJ2-1; TRBD2 is a possible D gene (7 bases). Germline V lookup: CDR1 SGDLS, CDR2 YYNGEE. The CDR3 is 16 amino acids. The V and J ends lost 4 bases and 8 bases respectively, with 22 bases between them. The complete variable domain, with remaining parts taken from reference TRBV9 and TRBJ2-1, reads DSGVTQTPKHLITATGQRVTLRCSPRSGDLSVYWYQQSLDQGLQFLIQYYNGEERAKGNILERFSAQQFPDLHSELNLSSLELGDSALYFCASSFKGGGAPDEQFFGPGTRLTVL.

CDR3 coding DNA: TGTGCCAGCAGCCCGGGTCCTGGAAACACCATATATTTT. Its translation is CASSPGPGNTIYF. The chain employs TRBV9 and TRBJ1-3; D remains ambiguous. CDR3 size: 13 residues. With 4 bases removed from V and 2 bases from J, the gap between germline ends came to 7 bases. Per germline, CDR1 SGDLS and CDR2 YYNGEE.

This chain joins TRBV6-4 and TRBJ1-1, with TRBD1 as a possible D gene (6 bases). CDR3 size: 14 residues. V lost 6 bases, J lost 1 base, and 12 bases lay in between. Germline V gene lookup returns CDR1 MRHNA and CDR2 SNTAGT. The CDR3 region has the DNA TGTGCCAGCAGAAAAACAGGGTGGAACACTGAAGCTTTCTTT. This sequence encodes CASRKTGWNTEAFF.

The sample holds one count of this clone. The rearrangement joins TRBV14 to TRBJ2-1; TRBD2 matches 10 bases. Germline loops: CDR1 SGHDN, CDR2 FVKESK. V gave up 5 bases and J gave up 8 bases; unmatched junction bases: 9. The CDR3 runs 15 residues. The CDR3 reads CASSYLAGVSDEQFF. The CDR3 bases are TGTGCCAGCAGCTACCTAGCGGGAGTATCGGATGAGCAGTTCTTC. The variable domain in full, with the rest retrieved from reference TRBV14 and TRBJ2-1, is EAGVTQFPSHSVIEKGQTVTLRCDPISGHDNLYWYRRVMGKEIKFLLHFVKESKQDESGMPNNRFLAERTGGTYSTLKVQPAELEDSGVYFCASSYLAGVSDEQFFGPGTRLTVL.

The V and J genes are TRBV7-2 and TRBJ1-5; 8 bases line up with TRBD1. This CDR3 has 14 residues. Germline-derived CDR1 and CDR2 are SGHTA and FQGNSA. V was pared by 6 bases and J by 7 bases, with 8 bases of the junction left unmatched. In nucleotides, the CDR3 is TGTGCCAGCAGTCTGGACAGGGCAGGCCAGCCCCAGCATTTT. Residues: CASSLDRAGQPQHF.